The clone carrying this T cell receptor (beta chain) was seen repeatedly, ten times or more. All patients were untreated before thyroid surgery. The record originates from a study of metastatic and nonmetastatic thyroid tumors. Germline lookup yields CDR1 DFQATT and CDR2 SNEGSKA (reference sequence). The J segment lost 4 bases and the V segment lost 6 bases, leaving 19 bases of the junction unmatched. The CDR3 extends over 19 amino acids. TCRdb ran MiXCR on the PCR reads. The sample lists 55,000 or so clones, about a sixth occurring once. The sequence came from a female donor with papillary thyroid cancer or a benign thyroid nodule (not recorded which). Some clones in this sample may be carry-over from other donors' samples. Source material: blood. This chain links TRBV20-1 with TRBJ2-5; 14 bases fit TRBD2. This chain's CDR3 is CSALDLGLAGGLGGETQYF. DNA for the CDR3: TGCAGTGCCCTCGATCTAGGACTAGCGGGAGGCCTGGGGGGAGAGACCCAGTACTTC.